This T cell receptor beta chain was recorded in a study of human T cells and chemical hapten exposure (dated by TCRdb to the early 2020s). Turning to the overall study: For sensitization, 2% DPC in acetone was applied to a 2 cm by 2 cm area of upper inner arm skin. Throughout the study period of around 25 weeks, patients also received therapeutic DPC doses to the scalp every week. Patient blood was sampled pre-sensitization (week 0) and at 2, 6 and about 24 weeks after DPC sensitization. In alopecia patients, the study followed how the peripheral blood TCR repertoire changed in vivo over primary and secondary sensitization to diphenylcyclopropenone (DPC), a hapten. Approximately 28 alopecia patients provided blood for TCR sequencing at one to four time points (pre-sensitization, 2, 6 and 24 weeks). Patch testing was performed on the upper back with Finn chambers containing 0.01% DPC, and the patch tests were scored after 6 days according to International Contact Dermatitis Research Group standards. Libraries were combined into a pool for sequencing, and differences in TCR yield between samples came mainly from small differences in library volumes within the pool. Alopecia areata with under or over 50% scalp involvement, alopecia totalis and alopecia universalis were represented in the patient cohort, which was mostly female. Broader findings and caveats from the paper: Repeated subsampling changed both the strength of the expansion versus patch-test correlation and the threshold at which the correlation became significant. Alopecia, a presumed autoimmune disease, was present in all patients, so the immune response of the patients might differ from that of healthy individuals. Patch test score was positively correlated with the number of PT1 expanded TCRs, with significance at thresholds 8, 16 and 32 but not at 4. Expanded TCRs formed significantly more large CDR3 similarity clusters than pre-sensitization or healthy control sets, consistent with antigen-driven responses. The number of TCRs above 1 in 1000 frequency did not change with DPC sensitization; there was no evidence of global repertoire structure alterations.

The sample's time point, from its label and the paper: pre-sensitization, week 0. What this sample's treatment or condition label stands for: therapeutic diphenylcyclopropenone sensitization with weekly scalp DPC. At every patch-test visit, the blood draw took place before the patch test was put on. To be eligible, patients had to be aged 18 to 70, diagnosed with alopecia and judged suitable for DPC therapy, while pregnant patients were excluded. Total RNA was isolated from unfractionated whole blood collected in Tempus Blood RNA tubes. To prepare the library, RACE was applied. TCRdb records NextSeq 500 as the sequencer. During library preparation, unique molecular identifiers were attached to individual cDNA molecules so that TCRs could be counted in a quantitative, reproducible way. Each blood RNA sample was used to sequence both TCR alpha and TCR beta chains. The paper's data handling went like this. A median of around 100,000 TCRs per sample was observed, with a range of roughly 23,224 to 750,000. V, J and CDR3 annotation of the TCR reads was performed with the Decombinator software suite. For PS versus PT1 abundance plots, all samples were subsampled to the same number of TCRs (28,000). Expanded TCRs were defined as absent before sensitization and observed at least eight times at the 2-week time point. The public reads were quality trimmed at Q25 with fastp and then assembled into clones with MiXCR by TCRdb, keeping productive beta chains. When rows share a CDR3 protein, they turn into one entry using the most common DNA and genes. The V and J calls follow TCRdb's processing rather than the paper's. The sample table contains roughly 88,000 distinct CDR3 sequences; only one count was recorded for around 9.5% of them. The biggest ten clones account for roughly 4% of the sample.

This clonotype was found many times. Its binding antigen is unknown. No base qualities exist here, and no much larger clone lies one base off it. From a lookup of the germline V gene, CDR1 and CDR2 are MNHEY and SVGEGT. Trimming at the junction amounts to 7 bases on V and 5 bases on J, and the germline ends lie 12 bases apart. The CDR3 contains 13 residues, cysteine and phenylalanine counted. Only CDR3 DNA is held: 39 bases, read in frame from base 1. The specimen comprised whole blood, sampled in connection with sensitization to the hapten diphenylcyclopropenone (DPC). This TCR came from a woman between 40 and 55 years old with alopecia areata. Some clones in this sample may be carry-over from other donors' samples. The V gene is TRBV6-2 or TRBV6-3 and the J gene is TRBJ1-5; the D segment cannot be called with confidence. The DNA reads as follows: TGTGCCAGCATAGGGTCCATATATCAGCCCCAGCATTTT. It translates as CASIGSIYQPQHF.